Listed below are T cell receptor beta chains from one sample, sequenced in a study of shared T cell receptors in the human thymus. The assay was immunoSEQ multiplex PCR, and TCRdb's table has in-frame clones only and misses some. The table has 650,000 to 950,000 clones, 80% to 90% seen once; the top ten hold about 0.011%. These data are also associated with another study on human thymus T cells.

The sequenced material came from thymocytes. The receptor source for this set is a girl under two years old with a congenital heart defect. Each CDR3 is given with its conserved first and last residue. D genes are given only for firm matches.

v_call	d_call	j_call	cdr3_length	cdr3_aa
TRBV9	TRBD1	TRBJ1-2	14	CASSGTGSTYGYTF
TRBV5-6	TRBD2	TRBJ2-3	17	CASSLAVGTPWTSTQYF
TRBV4-3	TRBD1	TRBJ1-4	15	CASSHHGQGVEKLFF
TRBV14	TRBD1	TRBJ1-1	14	CASSQGPTGDGAFF
TRBV6-1	TRBD2	TRBJ2-3	17	CASSEWDRTSGGDTQYF
TRBV7-2	TRBD1	TRBJ1-2	14	CASSLEGARRGYTF
TRBV20-1	.	TRBJ1-2	11	CSARRSDGYTF
TRBV14	.	TRBJ2-5	19	CANSQDRGARRADQETQYF
TRBV10-3	.	TRBJ1-1	18	CAISESPGLWEGNTEAFF
TRBV28	.	TRBJ1-5	16	CASRPLRGSKGQPQHF
TRBV19	.	TRBJ1-1	15	CASSSRDSGLAEAFF
TRBV5-6	.	TRBJ2-3	15	CASSLEGGSTDTQYF
TRBV15	.	TRBJ1-5	16	CATSRRIGLAGQPQHF
TRBV27	.	TRBJ1-4	17	CASRLTSPTSSNEKLFF
TRBV2	TRBD1	TRBJ2-3	18	CASSPTLYGQGAADTQYF
TRBV10-3	.	TRBJ2-1	16	CAISESTRPRGHEQFF
TRBV4-1	.	TRBJ1-4	15	CASSQGTAASEKLFF
TRBV7-8	TRBD2	TRBJ2-3	16	CASSLGLAGGPDTQYF
TRBV5-1	TRBD1	TRBJ1-1	20	CASSLVEGMGQGLRNTEAFF
TRBV13	.	TRBJ1-6	16	CASSPQLDRRDSPLHF
TRBV10-3	TRBD2	TRBJ2-7	14	CAISSGLASYEQYF
TRBV27	.	TRBJ1-2	16	CASRINSLEGQYGYTF
TRBV15	.	TRBJ2-1	17	CATSRVKPGDHYNEQFF
TRBV6-4	TRBD2	TRBJ2-3	17	CASSARSGGGSTDTQYF
TRBV9	.	TRBJ2-6	15	CASSVAGSGANVLTF
TRBV7-6	TRBD1	TRBJ2-2	20	CASSLAEGDRGYLNTGELFF
TRBV5-1	.	TRBJ1-2	17	CASSLGGLTSSGIGYTF
TRBV4-3	.	TRBJ1-2	15	CASSQGDTGRPGYTF
TRBV30	.	TRBJ2-7	16	CAWSVLNQGKAYEQYF
TRBV18	.	TRBJ1-2	12	CASSPPEGGYTF
TRBV5-1	TRBD1	TRBJ1-1	16	CASSGQGEMSPTEAFF
TRBV7-9	TRBD1	TRBJ2-2	13	CASSRDRGRELFF
TRBV4-2	TRBD2	TRBJ2-5	17	CASSQEEESSGSETQYF
TRBV5-4	.	TRBJ1-4	17	CASSRHRGSATNEKLFF
TRBV11-2	.	TRBJ2-5	18	CASSLGTVNRFYQETQYF
TRBV5-1	.	TRBJ2-1	15	CASSYRGGLDNEQFF
TRBV7-8	.	TRBJ2-1	17	CASSLAWKERPYNEQFF
TRBV5-1	.	TRBJ1-2	14	CASSSGHAPYGYTF
TRBV7-2	TRBD1	TRBJ2-7	13	CASSPRQGDEQYF
TRBV7-9	.	TRBJ1-5	17	CASSSGQPPNSNQPQHF
TRBV5-1	TRBD1	TRBJ1-4	19	CASSLRQGTLQYPPEKLFF
TRBV10-1	.	TRBJ2-5	16	CASSEAARVEGETQYF
TRBV6-6	TRBD1	TRBJ1-5	15	CASSYGQGKDQPQHF
TRBV7-8	TRBD1	TRBJ1-4	18	CASSHYGRGLATNEKLFF
TRBV27	TRBD2	TRBJ2-1	15	CATGGLAGGDGEQFF
TRBV6-5	.	TRBJ1-2	14	CASSGPDRVHGYTF
TRBV2	TRBD1	TRBJ1-2	13	CARPNTGDLGYTF
TRBV6-4	TRBD2	TRBJ2-1	14	CASSDVSGGDEQFF
TRBV23-1	.	TRBJ1-3	17	CASSQWGGGSCGNTIYF
TRBV11-2	.	TRBJ2-7	13	CASSSGGPYEQYF
TRBV9	.	TRBJ1-6	16	CASSSTRGITNSPLHF
TRBV10-1	.	TRBJ2-7	16	CASRLPGLFTSYEQYF